The 12 T cell receptor beta chains given below trace back to one sample, sequenced in a study of patients and donors after allogeneic stem cell transplantation. TCRdb re-derived calls from the RT-PCR reads in MiXCR, one entry per CDR3 protein. The table has roughly 940,000 distinct CDR3 sequences, more than 15% seen once. Sequencing was performed on blood, either unsorted or a sorted T cell fraction (not recorded which). The receptor set was obtained from a human donor who was either an allogeneic HSCT recipient or a stem cell or donor lymphocyte infusion donor (not recorded which). It is not recorded whose cells these are; they may come from a transplant donor.

The gene calls are TRBV12-3 or TRBV12-4 and TRBJ2-3, with TRBD2 matching over 9 bases. V shed 5 bases and J 3 bases; nucleotides not matched to a gene: 9. This CDR3 spans 16 amino acids. The CDR3 loop is CASSPRGGGRTDTQYF. The CDR3 bases are TGTGCCAGCAGTCCCCGCGGGGGGGGCCGAACAGATACGCAGTATTTT.

This clonotype was picked up a small number of times. This chain joins TRBV12-3 or TRBV12-4 and TRBJ2-3, with 13 bases fitting TRBD2. This CDR3 is built from 14 residues. V lost 5 bases and J lost 7; bases outside the gene matches: 3. In DNA form, the CDR3 reads TGTGCCAGCAGTCGGACTAGCGGGAGTTATACGCAGTATTTT. Protein: CASSRTSGSYTQYF.

The V call is TRBV29-1, the J call TRBJ2-3, with 10 bases matching TRBD2. The CDR3 contains 15 residues. Germline values: CDR1 SQVTM, CDR2 ANQGSEA. J gave up 5 bases and V 2 bases, and 7 bases lay outside the gene matches. The CDR3 DNA reads TGCAGCGTTGAACCTAGCGGGAGTGATGGAGATACGCAGTATTTT. It yields the protein CSVEPSGSDGDTQYF.

The chain is built from TRBV6-5 and TRBJ2-1; TRBD2 agrees at 12 bases. CDR3 length: 16 amino acids. The germline V gene has CDR1 MNHEY and CDR2 SVGAGI. Germline trimming cut 2 bases from V and 4 bases from J; bases unmatched to any gene: 3. CDR3 DNA: TGTGCCAGCAGTTACCTCGGACTAGCGGGGTACAATGAGCAGTTCTTC. It translates to CASSYLGLAGYNEQFF.

In its sample, this clonotype was seen a few times. The chain employs TRBV6-2 or TRBV6-3 and TRBJ2-1; 7 bases are shared with TRBD2. Trimming at V came to 2 bases and at J to 7 bases, leaving 5 bases not matched to a gene. Germline V lookup: CDR1 MNHEY, CDR2 SVGEGT. This CDR3 is 14 amino acids long. Here the CDR3 DNA reads TGTGCCAGCAGTTACGTGGGGGGGGGAAATGAGCAGTTCTTC. Protein sequence: CASSYVGGGNEQFF.

The V gene is TRBV20-1, the J gene TRBJ2-7, with D possibly being TRBD1 (6 bases). The V end lost 5 bases, the J end lost 7 bases, and 12 bases lay between the germline ends. Per germline, CDR1 DFQATT and CDR2 SNEGSKA (reference sequence). The length of the CDR3 is 11 residues. CDR3 sequence reads: CSAEWGQEQYF. The DNA of the CDR3 is TGCAGTGCTGAATGGGGGCAGGAGCAGTACTTC.

The chain uses TRBV5-1 and TRBJ1-2, with D possibly being TRBD1 (5 bases). Germline CDR1 is SGHRS and CDR2 is YFSETQ. V dropped 4 bases and J dropped 6 bases, with 19 bases sitting between them. This CDR3 contains 15 residues. The CDR3 spells CASSQDGTLGDGYTF. CDR3 nucleotides: TGCGCCAGCAGCCAGGACGGGACCCTAGGGGATGGCTACACCTTC.

The chain links TRBV11-2 to TRBJ2-2; 8 bases agree with TRBD2. With V trimmed by 3 bases and J by 4 bases, 16 bases remained unmatched. This CDR3 region has 19 residues. Germline CDR1 SGHAT, CDR2 FQNNGV. CDR3 nucleotides: TGTGCCAGCAGCTTTCGGGTGAGCGGGAGTGCGACGAGCACCGGGGAGCTGTTTTTT. This encodes CASSFRVSGSATSTGELFF.

The J gene is TRBJ2-2, the V gene TRBV7-9; TRBD2 is a possible D gene (6 bases). CDR3 length equals 15 residues. CDR1 is SEHNR, CDR2 FQNEAQ, per germline (reference sequence). The V and J ends lost 4 bases and 1 base respectively, with 10 bases between them. The CDR3 bases are TGTGCCAGCAGCTCGGGGGAGCGGAACACCGGGGAGCTGTTTTTT. This encodes CASSSGERNTGELFF.

The V gene is TRBV24-1, the J gene TRBJ2-1; D perhaps matches TRBD1 (6 bases). The V end was cut by 0 bases, the J end by 8 bases, with 10 bases between. The germline V gene encodes CDR1 KGHDR and CDR2 SFDVKD. This CDR3 spans 14 amino acids. The CDR3 region has the DNA TGTGCCACCAGTGATTTGGGGACATTCGATGAGCAGTTCTTC. Protein: CATSDLGTFDEQFF.

As DNA, the CDR3 is TGTGCCAGCAGCTTATCGTTTCGATCGGGCGCAGATACGCAGTATTTT. It translates to CASSLSFRSGADTQYF. This chain connects TRBV7-2 to TRBJ2-3; D is ambiguous. Trimming shortened V by 2 bases and J by 4 bases, and 16 bases separated the two germline ends. CDR1 and CDR2 from the germline V gene are SGHTA and FQGNSA. The CDR3 sequence is 16 residues long. Complete variable domain (other parts from reference TRBV7-2 and TRBJ2-3): GAGVSQSPSNKVTEKGKDVELRCDPISGHTALYWYRQSLGQGLEFLIYFQGNSAPDKSGLPSDRFSAERTGGSVSTLTIQRTQQEDSAVYLCASSLSFRSGADTQYFGPGTRLTVL.

In this sample, this clonotype turned up a few times. The V call is TRBV6-1, the J call TRBJ2-7, with D hard to call. CDR1 is MNHNS, CDR2 SASEGT, per germline. Trimming cost V 11 bases and J 2 bases, with 22 bases left between them. The CDR3 sequence is 15 residues long. The CDR3 DNA sequence: TGTGCCGGACCCTCGGGCCCTTTGCGACCCTACGAGCAGTACTTC. It specifies CAGPSGPLRPYEQYF.